A single sample gave rise to the 26 T cell receptor beta chains below, sequenced in a study of blood T cell repertoires in COVID-19 (dated by TCRdb to 2018 to 2021). Libraries were prepared through the immunoSEQ multiplex PCR assay. TCRdb provides this immuneACCESS table in a form limited to in-frame rearrangements. Some clones are lacking; in checked studies, under half of them reflect an unresolved V gene, and why the rest are absent is not known. The sample has roughly 190,000 clones on record, more than 80% of them singletons. In total, the top ten clones hold approximately 8% of the sample. The sequenced material came from peripheral blood. The receptor source for this set is a woman aged 60-75 years with acute or convalescent COVID-19.

The genes are TRBV10-1 and TRBJ2-7, with 9 bases identical to TRBD2. The CDR3 covers 17 residues. The trim removed 8 bases at V and 7 bases at J, leaving 21 bases unmatched. Germline CDR1 is WNHNN and CDR2 is SYGVQD (reference sequence). The CDR3 sequence is CASWTSESYGRGFEQYF. In DNA, the CDR3 is TGCGCCAGCTGGACTAGCGAGAGCTACGGAAGGGGCTTTGAGCAGTACTTC.

The chain uses TRBV2 and TRBJ2-1; the match to TRBD2 covers 13 bases. The CDR3 is 16 residues long. Germline trimming cut 9 bases from V and 4 bases from J; bases unmatched to any gene: 9. CDR1 and CDR2 (germline): SNHLY, FYNNEI. The CDR3 is CASSGLAGENYNEQFF. CDR3 DNA: TGTGCCAGTAGCGGACTAGCGGGAGAGAATTACAATGAGCAGTTCTTC.

The sample holds one count of this clone. The chain has TRBV6-5 and TRBJ2-3; D is perhaps TRBD2 (6 bases). Germline CDR1 MNHEY, CDR2 SVGAGI. The CDR3 extends over 16 amino acids. Trimming took off 4 bases at V and 5 bases at J, with 19 bases between the two ends. Here the CDR3 reads CASSSLGGAREDTQYF. The DNA for the CDR3 is TGTGCCAGCAGTTCTTTAGGAGGGGCAAGGGAAGATACGCAGTATTTT.

The chain joins TRBV19 to TRBJ1-1; D possibly corresponds to TRBD1 (6 bases). Trimming took 6 bases from V and 5 from J, leaving 13 bases between them. The CDR3 is 13 amino acids. Germline V gene sequence: CDR1 LNHDA, CDR2 SQIVND (reference sequence). The CDR3 sequence: CASSPRGRTEAFF. In DNA, the CDR3 is TGTGCCAGTAGCCCCAGGGGTAGGACTGAAGCTTTCTTT.

This rearrangement joins TRBV7-8 to TRBJ2-7; D is uncertain. CDR3 length equals 12 residues. The germline gives CDR1 SGHVS, CDR2 FQNEAQ. Trimming removed 3 bases at V and 5 bases at J, with 8 bases between. The CDR3 loop reads CASSLGDHEQYV. The CDR3 DNA follows: TGTGCCAGCAGCTTGGGCGACCACGAGCAGTACGTC.

V and J are TRBV7-9 and TRBJ2-1; D not resolved. The V and J ends lost 1 base and 8 bases respectively, with 9 bases between them. Germline lookup yields CDR1 SEHNR and CDR2 FQNEAQ (reference sequence). This CDR3 is 13 amino acids long. This CDR3 reads CASSLDWSDEQFF. The CDR3 region has the DNA TGTGCCAGCAGCTTAGACTGGTCGGATGAGCAGTTCTTC.

This chain connects TRBV2 to TRBJ2-2, with D uncertain. Per the germline V gene, CDR1 is SNHLY and CDR2 is FYNNEI. Trimming removed 1 base at V and 0 bases at J, with 6 bases between. There are 15 residues in the CDR3. The CDR3: CASSEGLANTGELFF. The CDR3 nucleotides read TGTGCCAGCAGTGAAGGGCTGGCGAACACCGGGGAGCTGTTTTTT.

J is TRBJ1-2 and V is TRBV13, with 8 nucleotides matching TRBD1. V trimming: 3 bases; J trimming: 6 bases; junction bases outside the gene matches: 6. Germline CDR1 is PRHDT and CDR2 is FYEKMQ (reference sequence). This CDR3 region has 14 residues. In nucleotides, the CDR3 is TGTGCCAGCAGCTTCCCAGGGGGCGCTCATGGCTACACCTTC. It yields the protein CASSFPGGAHGYTF. The full variable domain, its missing parts supplied by reference TRBV13 and TRBJ1-2, is AAGVIQSPRHLIKEKRETATLKCYPIPRHDTVYWYQQGPGQDPQFLISFYEKMQSDKGSIPDRFSAQQFSDYHSELNMSSLELGDSALYFCASSFPGGAHGYTFGSGTRLTVV.

The chain uses TRBV4-2 and TRBJ2-3, with TRBD2 matching over 9 bases. Germline V gene data show CDR1 as LGHNA and CDR2 as YNFKEQ. This CDR3 contains 16 residues. V shed 0 bases and J 4 bases; nucleotides not matched to a gene: 5. CDR3 sequence (DNA): TGTGCCAGCAGCCAAGATGGGACTAGCTCGTCAGATACGCAGTATTTT. It encodes CASSQDGTSSSDTQYF.

The chain links TRBV7-3 to TRBJ1-1, with a possible D match to TRBD1 (5 bases). The CDR3 contains 13 residues. Germline CDR1 SGHTA, CDR2 FQGTGA. V dropped 2 bases and J dropped 5 bases, with 9 bases sitting between them. The CDR3 loop reads CASSLFGGTEAFF. In DNA form, the CDR3 reads TGTGCCAGCAGCTTATTCGGGGGGACTGAAGCTTTCTTT.

This clone showed up just once. This rearrangement joins TRBV29-1 to TRBJ2-2; TRBD1 matches at 8 bases. The CDR3 is 14 amino acids. V was pared by 2 bases and J by 7 bases, with 6 bases of the junction left unmatched. CDR1 and CDR2 from the germline V gene are SQVTM and ANQGSEA. DNA of the CDR3: TGCAGCGTTGAAAGCAGGGGGCGGGGCGGGGAGCTGTTTTTT. Encoded protein: CSVESRGRGGELFF.

This sequence joins TRBV3-1 (or the pseudogene TRBV3-2) and TRBJ1-2, with 8 nucleotides matching TRBD1. The V and J ends lost 4 bases and 8 bases, in that order; junction bases with no gene match: 6. Germline V gives CDR1 LGHDT, CDR2 YNNKEL (reference sequence). This CDR3 is 13 amino acids long. CDR3 in amino acids: CASSPRTGRGYTF. The CDR3 DNA reads as TGTGCCAGCAGCCCCCGGACAGGGAGAGGCTACACCTTC.

The V gene is TRBV5-1, the J gene TRBJ2-1; maybe TRBD1 (6 bases). V was trimmed by 4 bases and J by 15 bases, leaving 26 bases between them. The CDR3 contains 15 residues. Germline V CDR1 and CDR2: SGHRS, YFSETQ. CDR3 DNA sequence: TGCGCCAGCAGCACGGAACCCGGGACAAAACGTGCGGGGTTCTTC. Residues: CASSTEPGTKRAGFF. The whole variable domain, remainder taken from reference TRBV5-1 and TRBJ2-1, is KAGVTQTPRYLIKTRGQQVTLSCSPISGHRSVSWYQQTPGQGLQFLFEYFSETQRNKGNFPGRFSGRQFSNSRSEMNVSTLELGDSALYLCASSTEPGTKRAGFFGPGTRLTVL.

This rearrangement joins TRBV27 to TRBJ2-5; maybe TRBD2 (5 bases). With 10 bases removed from V and 5 bases from J, the gap between germline ends came to 26 bases. Per the germline V gene, CDR1 is MNHEY and CDR2 is SMNVEV (reference sequence). This CDR3 has 16 residues. CDR3 DNA: TGTGCCACCCGCCCCGAGGGTGAAGGAGCGCGGGAGACCCAGTACTTC. Its protein product is CATRPEGEGARETQYF.

The CDR3 reads CASSDGFSGRGNEQFF. CDR3 bases: TGTGCCAGCAGTGACGGGTTTAGCGGGAGGGGTAATGAGCAGTTCTTC. The gene calls are TRBV6-4 and TRBJ2-1; 11 bases fit TRBD2. CDR1 and CDR2 (germline): MRHNA, SNTAGT. With V trimmed by 2 bases and J by 7 bases, 7 bases remained unmatched. The CDR3 extends over 16 amino acids.

This chain uses TRBV5-8 with TRBJ2-2; TRBD1 aligns across 11 bases. From germline, CDR1 is SGHTS and CDR2 YDEGEE. CDR3 size: 18 residues. Trimming at V came to 5 bases and at J to 7 bases, leaving 16 bases not matched to a gene. The CDR3 here is CASRLPKGTGGSIGELFF. The CDR3 nucleotides are TGTGCCAGCAGGCTCCCGAAGGGGACAGGGGGGTCAATCGGGGAGCTGTTTTTT.

The J gene is TRBJ2-5, the V gene TRBV6-6; maybe TRBD1 (6 bases). V lost 5 bases and J 5 bases, leaving 12 bases between the germline ends. Germline CDR1 reads MNHNY; CDR2 reads SVGAGI (reference sequence). The length of the CDR3 is 13 residues. The CDR3 DNA is TGTGCCAGCAGTCCACAGGGAGAGGAGACCCAGTACTTC. It translates to CASSPQGEETQYF.

V is TRBV5-1 and J is TRBJ2-3, with 10 bases lining up with TRBD1. The germline V gene encodes CDR1 SGHRS and CDR2 YFSETQ. The CDR3 has 16 amino acids. V trimming: 3 bases; J trimming: 6 bases; junction bases outside the gene matches: 10. The DNA for the CDR3 is TGCGCCAGCAGCTCTGGGGACAGGGGAAGATGGGATACGCAGTATTTT. Amino acid sequence: CASSSGDRGRWDTQYF.

This chain connects TRBV30 to TRBJ2-1, with D maybe TRBD1 (5 bases). Germline CDR1 reads GTSNPN; CDR2 reads SVGIG (reference sequence). There are 15 residues in the CDR3. Trimming left V 1 base short and J 0 bases short, with 10 bases between. As DNA, the CDR3 is TGTGCCTGGAGTGGGGTTAGGGGCTCCTACAATGAGCAGTTCTTC. It translates to CAWSGVRGSYNEQFF.

The chain uses TRBV27 and TRBJ1-1, with D perhaps matching TRBD1 (6 bases). V was clipped by 7 bases and J by 11 bases, with 14 bases between them. Germline CDR1 reads MNHEY; CDR2 reads SMNVEV (reference sequence). The CDR3 runs 11 residues. Here the CDR3 reads CASIRGRAAFF. In DNA, the CDR3 is TGTGCCAGCATTAGGGGGAGGGCGGCTTTCTTT.

The V gene is TRBV30, the J gene TRBJ2-1; 8 bases agree with TRBD2. Trimming removed 0 bases from V and 5 bases from J; junction bases left unmatched: 9. This CDR3 contains 16 residues. Per germline, CDR1 GTSNPN and CDR2 SVGIG (reference sequence). The CDR3 region is CAWSVGGAGANNEQFF. CDR3 bases: TGTGCCTGGAGTGTGGGAGGAGCGGGAGCCAACAATGAGCAGTTCTTC.

The rearrangement links TRBV30 to TRBJ2-7, with TRBD2 identical over 7 bases. The CDR3 is 15 amino acids. Trimming cost V 0 bases and J 2 bases; bases outside gene matches: 7. Germline-derived CDR1 and CDR2 are GTSNPN and SVGIG (reference sequence). CDR3 nucleotide sequence: TGTGCCTGGAGTGTTGGCGGGAGTAGGGCCTACGAGCAGTACTTC. It codes for CAWSVGGSRAYEQYF.

The J gene is TRBJ1-2, the V gene TRBV14; D gene uncertain. From germline, CDR1 is SGHDN and CDR2 FVKESK. The CDR3 consists of 17 residues. V was trimmed by 0 bases and J by 4 bases, leaving 18 bases between them. The CDR3 DNA sequence: TGTGCCAGCAGCCAAGATACCCATCAGGTGCCTCCCTATGGCTACACCTTC. Residues: CASSQDTHQVPPYGYTF.

This clone was seen a handful of times. This chain connects TRBV12-3 or TRBV12-4 to TRBJ2-7; D uncertain. The CDR3 consists of 13 residues. V was pared by 3 bases and J by 1 base, with 7 bases between. The CDR3 region is CASSFSHSYEQYF. The CDR3 DNA follows: TGTGCCAGCAGTTTTAGTCATTCCTACGAGCAGTACTTC.

The chain employs TRBV5-4 and TRBJ1-1; D is undetermined. Germline values: CDR1 SGHNT, CDR2 YYREEE (reference sequence). V was pared by 0 bases and J by 3 bases, with 12 bases between. There are 15 residues in the CDR3. The CDR3 here is CASSLGAGFYTEAFF. CDR3 bases: TGTGCCAGCAGCTTGGGGGCAGGATTTTACACTGAAGCTTTCTTT.

The chain is built from TRBV6-5 and TRBJ2-6; D might be TRBD2 (6 bases). Germline values: CDR1 MNHEY, CDR2 SVGAGI. Trimming cost V 8 bases and J 2 bases, with 7 bases left between them. The CDR3 loop spans 13 amino acids. The CDR3 DNA sequence: TGTGCCAGCGGGACTCCTGGGGCCAACGTCCTGACTTTC. Translated, it gives CASGTPGANVLTF.